A selection of T cell receptor beta chains follows, all from one sample in a study of blood T cell repertoires in COVID-19. This table comes from immunoSEQ multiplex PCR, and its TCRdb copy is limited to in-frame clones, with some not included. This table has 180,000 or so clones, 86% appearing once. Sequencing was done on a sample of peripheral blood. These receptors originate from a man aged 18-30 years with acute or convalescent COVID-19. Each CDR3 is given with its conserved first and last residue. D genes are given only for firm matches. Where a row states a size, it is once, few, many or the class of an expanded clone; other rows omit it.

TRBV20-1,TRBJ2-5,NA,NA,TGCAGTGCTAGAGCTACGGAGACCCAGTACTTC,CSARATETQYF
TRBV2,TRBJ1-4,NA,few,TGTGCCAGCAGTGAATGGGGGGGGACCGGCTGGGCAACTAATGAAAAACTGTTTTTT,CASSEWGGTGWATNEKLFF
TRBV29-1,TRBJ2-5,TRBD1,once,TGCAGCGCCGGGACAGGGCGGGGTGAGACCCAGTACTTC,CSAGTGRGETQYF
TRBV5-4,TRBJ2-1,TRBD2,few,TGTGCCAGCAGCTTAGAGGGGACTAGGTACAATGAGCAGTTCTTC,CASSLEGTRYNEQFF
TRBV11-2,TRBJ1-6,NA,NA,TGTGCCAGCAGCGCGGCCGTTAATTCACCCCTCCACTTT,CASSAAVNSPLHF
TRBV18,TRBJ2-1,TRBD2,NA,TGTGCCAGCTCACCGGGGACTAGCGGGGAGGAGCAGTTCTTC,CASSPGTSGEEQFF
TRBV18,TRBJ2-7,TRBD1,NA,TGTGCCAGCTCACCACCCCGGACAGGGAACGAGCAGTACTTC,CASSPPRTGNEQYF
TRBV9,TRBJ2-3,NA,NA,TGTGCCAGCAGCGTCCAGGGTGGCACAGATACGCAGTATTTT,CASSVQGGTDTQYF
TRBV6-2/TRBV6-3,TRBJ1-1,TRBD1,few,TGTGCCAGCAGCCCACAGGGGAGATACACTGAAGCTTTCTTT,CASSPQGRYTEAFF
TRBV15,TRBJ1-5,TRBD1,NA,TGTGCCACCAGCAGAGATAGAGGGACAGGGGTTCAGCCCCAGCATTTT,CATSRDRGTGVQPQHF
TRBV28,TRBJ1-2,NA,NA,TGTGCCAGCAGTCGAGACATGTACAGGGTGGATGGCTACACCTTC,CASSRDMYRVDGYTF
TRBV9,TRBJ1-2,TRBD1,NA,TGTGCCAGCAGCGTCAGAACAGGGGGCTATGGCTACACCTTC,CASSVRTGGYGYTF
TRBV3-1/TRBV3-2,TRBJ1-1,NA,NA,TGTGCCAGCAGCCCTCCCGGCGGGGCAGCCGAAGCTTTCTTT,CASSPPGGAAEAFF
TRBV30,TRBJ1-2,NA,NA,TGTGCCTGGAGTGTTATGGAGAACTATGGCTACACCTTC,CAWSVMENYGYTF
TRBV7-9,TRBJ1-2,NA,once,TGTGCCAGCAGCTTAGTCGCGGTACTTAACTATGGCTACACCTTC,CASSLVAVLNYGYTF
TRBV27,TRBJ1-1,TRBD1,NA,TGTGCCAGCAGTCCCGGGACAGGGCGGTGGACGAACACTGAAGCTTTCTTT,CASSPGTGRWTNTEAFF
TRBV18,TRBJ2-2,NA,NA,TGTGCCAGCACCCGGCGGAGTGGCACGAACACCGGGGAGCTGTTTTTT,CASTRRSGTNTGELFF
TRBV7-9,TRBJ2-1,TRBD2,NA,TGTGCCAGCAGCTTAAGCGGGGGGTGGGAGCAGTTCTTC,CASSLSGGWEQFF
TRBV28,TRBJ1-2,NA,once,TGTGCCAGCAGGTTAGGGACAACTAACTATGGCTACACCTTC,CASRLGTTNYGYTF
TRBV2,TRBJ1-5,TRBD1,NA,TGTGCCAGCACCCTGGGGACAGGGGGCCATAGCAATCAGCCCCAGCATTTT,CASTLGTGGHSNQPQHF
TRBV4-1,TRBJ2-7,NA,few,TGCGCCAGCAGCCAGCAGACACTTTACTCCTACGAGCAGTACTTC,CASSQQTLYSYEQYF
TRBV6-6,TRBJ1-5,TRBD1,NA,TGTGCCAGCAGTTTCAGCCAGGGGGATAGCAATCAGCCCCAGCATTTT,CASSFSQGDSNQPQHF